The clone carrying this TCR beta chain was detected once. Antigen unknown. The time point was: week 11, during vaccination. With topical imiquimod, each dose of the vaccine consisted of 300 ug of mutant IDH1 20-mer peptide. V shed 7 bases and J 2 bases; nucleotides not matched to a gene: 7. CDR3 length: 15 residues. CDR1 and CDR2 (germline): MGHDK, SYGVNS. This sample is drawn from a study of a mutant IDH1 vaccine in newly diagnosed glioma. Clones were read by immunoSEQ multiplex PCR, and TCRdb kept only the in-frame ones, dropping some. The table includes roughly 130,000 clones, about four fifths detected once.

The sample in question was PBMCs, obtained from a glioma patient whose treatment included an IDH1 peptide vaccine. The V and J genes are TRBV25-1 and TRBJ1-3, with 8 bases identical to TRBD1. The TCR comes from a man between 35 and 55 years old with glioma. CDR3 sequence (DNA): TGTGCCAGCATGGACAGGGTGGTCGCTGGAAACACCATATATTTT. It is translated as CASMDRVVAGNTIYF.